The 24 T cell receptor beta chains presented below share a single source sample, sequenced in a study of CD8+ T cells in alopecia areata. Reverse transcription of extracted RNA yielded cDNA, which provided the sequencing template. This table comes from immunoSEQ multiplex PCR, and its TCRdb copy is limited to in-frame clones, with some not included. Here the sample spans approximately 140,000 clones, around 86% being singletons. Sample: CD8+ T cells sorted from blood, taken at week 0. These TCRs come from a human donor with alopecia areata.

This chain uses TRBV12-5 with TRBJ1-1; D gene uncertain. This CDR3 comprises 11 residues. Between the trimmed V and J ends, which lost 3 bases and 7 bases, there was a span of 6 bases. Germline CDR1 is LGHNT and CDR2 is FRNRAP. The CDR3: CASGFGNEAFF. CDR3 coding DNA: TGTGCTAGTGGTTTTGGAAATGAAGCTTTCTTT.

V gene TRBV7-3 combines with J gene TRBJ2-5; D may be TRBD2 (5 bases). From germline, CDR1 is SGHTA and CDR2 FQGTGA. The V gene lost 1 base and the J gene lost 5 bases, with 17 bases spanning the gap. The CDR3 has 16 amino acids. The CDR3 reads CASSLIAGQTDETQYF. The DNA for the CDR3 is TGTGCCAGCAGCTTAATCGCGGGCCAGACGGATGAGACCCAGTACTTC. Full variable domain (remainder filled in from reference TRBV7-3 and TRBJ2-5): GAGVSQTPSNKVTEKGKYVELRCDPISGHTALYWYRQSLGQGPEFLIYFQGTGAADDSGLPNDRFFAVRPEGSVSTLKIQRTERGDSAVYLCASSLIAGQTDETQYFGPGTRLLVL.

This chain joins TRBV2 and TRBJ2-2; D gene ambiguous. The CDR3 contains 13 residues. Trimming removed 3 bases at V and 6 bases at J, with 8 bases between. Germline V gives CDR1 SNHLY, CDR2 FYNNEI. The CDR3 region is CASSEGFAGELFF. DNA of the CDR3: TGTGCCAGCAGTGAGGGCTTCGCCGGGGAGCTGTTTTTT.

The chain couples TRBV30 to TRBJ1-4; tentatively, D is TRBD1 (6 bases). The germline CDR1 and CDR2 sequences are GTSNPN and SVGIG (reference sequence). With 1 base removed from V and 7 bases from J, the gap between germline ends came to 10 bases. The CDR3 sequence is 13 residues long. In DNA form, the CDR3 reads TGTGCCTGGAGTGCGGGGGCAGGTGAAAAACTGTTTTTT. Translating it yields CAWSAGAGEKLFF.

The V call is TRBV9, the J call TRBJ2-1, with 8 nucleotides matching TRBD2. Germline V CDR1 and CDR2: SGDLS, YYNGEE. CDR3 length: 15 amino acids. The trim removed 4 bases at V and 8 bases at J, leaving 11 bases unmatched. The CDR3 protein is CASSQVGTSLYEQFF. The CDR3 DNA sequence: TGTGCCAGCAGCCAAGTAGGGACTAGTCTGTATGAGCAGTTCTTC.

The rearrangement joins TRBV6-4 to TRBJ2-1, with 10 bases that match TRBD1. Germline lookup yields CDR1 MRHNA and CDR2 SNTAGT. The CDR3 runs to 16 residues. J lost 5 bases, V lost 4 bases, and 8 bases had no gene match. The CDR3 DNA follows: TGTGCCAGCAGTGCAGCTCCCGGGACAGGGGACAATGAGCAGTTCTTC. Amino acids: CASSAAPGTGDNEQFF.

This clone was found a few times. The gene calls are TRBV2 and TRBJ2-7; D remains unclear. Germline assignment: CDR1 SNHLY and CDR2 FYNNEI. The CDR3 totals 9 residues. CDR3 sequence reads: CASSVEGSV. CDR3 sequence (DNA): TGTGCCAGCAGTGTAGAAGGTTCAGTC.

This chain connects TRBV5-4 to TRBJ2-3, with 7 bases aligning to TRBD2. The V gene's germline CDR1 is SGHNT and CDR2 YYREEE (reference sequence). The CDR3 spans 12 residues. V shed 5 bases and J 8 bases; nucleotides not matched to a gene: 5. CDR3 coding DNA: TGTGCCAGCAGTCCGGGAGGAGTTACGCAGTATTTT. Encoded protein: CASSPGGVTQYF.

In this sample, this clone turned up once. An end of the junction differs from the germline gene, which may be a read error. The chain employs TRBV5-1 and TRBJ2-5; no clear D. This CDR3 contains 15 residues. The V gene's germline CDR1 is SGHRS and CDR2 YFSETQ. The CDR3, as DNA: TGCGCCAGCAGCTCCGGGCCTAGGAACTTGGAGACCCAGCACTTC. Translating gives CASSSGPRNLETQHF. Combining the CDR3 with reference TRBV5-1 and TRBJ2-5 gives the whole variable domain KAGVTQTPRYLIKTRGQQVTLSCSPISGHRSVSWYQQTPGQGLQFLFEYFSETQRNKGNFPGRFSGRQFSNSRSEMNVSTLELGDSALYLCASSSGPRNLETQHFGPGTRLLVL.

The chain links TRBV30 to TRBJ2-7, with D possibly being TRBD1 or TRBD2 (6 bases each). The CDR3 runs 14 residues. V was clipped by 2 bases and J by 3 bases, with 14 bases between them. The germline V gene has CDR1 GTSNPN and CDR2 SVGIG (reference sequence). CDR3 nucleotides: TGTGCCTGGAGTTACGAGGGGGGCAGCTACGAGCAGTACTTC. Protein product: CAWSYEGGSYEQYF.

The rearrangement links TRBV29-1 to TRBJ1-4; no firm D call. There are 13 residues in the CDR3. The V end was cut by 3 bases, the J end by 7 bases, with 12 bases between. CDR1 is SQVTM and CDR2 is ANQGSEA in the germline V gene. The CDR3 reads CSVDDFTSEKLFF. CDR3 DNA: TGCAGCGTTGACGACTTTACGAGTGAAAAACTGTTTTTT.

This chain links TRBV29-1 with TRBJ2-3, with D unclear. The germline V and J ends were trimmed by 3 bases and 6 bases, with 16 bases remaining between them. The germline CDR1 and CDR2 sequences are SQVTM and ANQGSEA. The CDR3 sequence is 14 residues long. The CDR3 sequence is CSVEGLNLIDTQYF. Here the CDR3 DNA reads TGCAGCGTTGAGGGCCTGAATCTTATTGATACGCAGTATTTT.

This clone was counted only a few times. This chain links TRBV11-2 with TRBJ2-1, with TRBD2 matching over 12 bases. This CDR3 region has 15 residues. CDR1 and CDR2 from the germline V gene are SGHAT and FQNNGV. Trimming took 1 base from V and 15 from J; bases not matched to a gene: 10. The CDR3 protein is CASSLGLAGVTAWFF. The CDR3, as DNA: TGTGCCAGCAGCTTAGGACTAGCGGGAGTCACGGCGTGGTTCTTC.

Concerning this clone itself: The sample carries other DNA sequences with the same CDR3. The chain uses TRBV29-1 and TRBJ2-7; 10 nucleotides align to TRBD1. This CDR3 spans 12 amino acids. Trimming cost V 6 bases and J 3 bases; bases outside gene matches: 2. The germline CDR1 and CDR2 sequences are SQVTM and ANQGSEA. CDR3 protein: CSVGQGDYEQYF. The CDR3, as DNA: TGCAGCGTCGGACAGGGGGACTACGAGCAGTACTTC.

The chain recombines TRBV13 with TRBJ2-7; TRBD2 aligns across 7 bases. Germline V gene sequence: CDR1 PRHDT, CDR2 FYEKMQ (reference sequence). This CDR3 is built from 16 residues. J gave up 5 bases and V 3 bases, and 13 bases lay outside the gene matches. DNA of the CDR3: TGTGCCAGCAGCTTTCTAGCGGAAGCTGGGCTTAACGAGCAGTACTTC. Translating it yields CASSFLAEAGLNEQYF.

This chain joins TRBV6-1 and TRBJ1-2, with D tentatively TRBD1 (6 bases). CDR1 and CDR2 (germline): MNHNS, SASEGT. The CDR3 sequence is 14 residues long. V lost 2 bases, J lost 4 bases, and 11 bases lay in between. CDR3 bases: TGTGCCAGCAGTGAATCAGGCAGGGGCTATGGCTACACCTTC. Translation: CASSESGRGYGYTF.

The V gene is TRBV27, the J gene TRBJ2-7; TRBD2 aligns across 8 bases. V was pared by 3 bases and J by 7 bases, with 8 bases of the junction left unmatched. The CDR3 is 14 residues long. Germline V gene sequence: CDR1 MNHEY, CDR2 SMNVEV (reference sequence). CDR3 DNA: TGTGCCAGCAGTTTGGGGGGACTAGGTTGGGAGCAGTACTTC. Protein product: CASSLGGLGWEQYF.

The gene calls are TRBV6-5 and TRBJ1-1, with D uncertain. Deletions cut 2 bases from V and 7 bases from J, with 8 bases between. CDR1 MNHEY and CDR2 SVGAGI come from the germline V gene. The CDR3 has 12 residues. CDR3 sequence reads: CASSYGLGEAFF. The CDR3 DNA follows: TGTGCCAGCAGTTACGGACTGGGTGAAGCTTTCTTT.

This chain uses TRBV10-3 with TRBJ2-7; 12 bases align to TRBD2. The length of the CDR3 is 17 residues. J gave up 4 bases and V 2 bases, and 9 bases lay outside the gene matches. CDR1 ENHRY and CDR2 SYGVKD come from the germline V gene. CDR3 coding DNA: TGTGCCATCAGTGAGCAAAGTGGGACTAGCGGGTTTTACGAGCAGTACTTC. Protein product: CAISEQSGTSGFYEQYF.

The chain is built from TRBV2 and TRBJ1-2; 12 bases match TRBD1. CDR1 is SNHLY, CDR2 FYNNEI, per germline. Trimming cost V 4 bases and J 6 bases; bases outside gene matches: 12. This CDR3 comprises 17 residues. The CDR3 coding sequence is TGTGCCAGCAGTGCGGGACAGGGGGCTCGGCTTTCGGATGGCTACACCTTC. It is translated as CASSAGQGARLSDGYTF.

The J gene is TRBJ2-7, the V gene TRBV5-1; D is ambiguous. The germline V gene has CDR1 SGHRS and CDR2 YFSETQ. V lost 4 bases, J lost 6 bases, and 11 bases lay in between. The CDR3 extends over 12 amino acids. The CDR3 is CASSRASSEQYF. CDR3 DNA: TGCGCCAGCAGCCGGGCCTCCAGCGAGCAGTACTTC.

V gene TRBV4-1 combines with J gene TRBJ2-7; D unclear. The CDR3 loop spans 13 amino acids. Per the germline V gene, CDR1 is MGHRA and CDR2 is YSYEKL. Trimming cost V 0 bases and J 3 bases, with 6 bases left between them. The DNA for the CDR3 is TGCGCCAGCAGCCAAGATGCGCGCTACGAGCAGTACTTC. It encodes CASSQDARYEQYF.

The chain carries TRBV6-5 and TRBJ1-1; D unclear. Trimming took off 6 bases at V and 5 bases at J, with 10 bases between the two ends. Germline V gives CDR1 MNHEY, CDR2 SVGAGI. CDR3 length: 12 residues. Here the CDR3 reads CASRIGRTEAFF. In nucleotides, the CDR3 is TGTGCCAGCAGGATCGGGCGGACTGAAGCTTTCTTT.

This clone was recorded once. The gene calls are TRBV27 and TRBJ1-4; no clear D gene. Germline V gene sequence: CDR1 MNHEY, CDR2 SMNVEV (reference sequence). Trimming left V 4 bases short and J 8 bases short, with 17 bases between. The CDR3 covers 15 residues. CDR3 in DNA: TGTGCCAGCAGTTATCGTGCGCGGGAAGGAGAAAAACTGTTTTTT. The encoded protein is CASSYRAREGEKLFF.